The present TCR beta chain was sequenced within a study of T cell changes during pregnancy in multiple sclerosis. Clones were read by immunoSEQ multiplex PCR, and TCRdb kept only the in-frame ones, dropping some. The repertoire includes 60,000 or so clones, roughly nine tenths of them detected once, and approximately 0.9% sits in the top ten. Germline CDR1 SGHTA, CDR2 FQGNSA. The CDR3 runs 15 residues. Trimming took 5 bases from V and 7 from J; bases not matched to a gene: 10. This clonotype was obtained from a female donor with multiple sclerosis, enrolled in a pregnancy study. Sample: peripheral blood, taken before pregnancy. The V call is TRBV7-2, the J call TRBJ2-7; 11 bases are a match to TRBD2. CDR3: CASSLVSGGAQEQYF. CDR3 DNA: TGTGCCAGCAGCCTGGTTAGCGGGGGGGCCCAGGAGCAGTACTTC.